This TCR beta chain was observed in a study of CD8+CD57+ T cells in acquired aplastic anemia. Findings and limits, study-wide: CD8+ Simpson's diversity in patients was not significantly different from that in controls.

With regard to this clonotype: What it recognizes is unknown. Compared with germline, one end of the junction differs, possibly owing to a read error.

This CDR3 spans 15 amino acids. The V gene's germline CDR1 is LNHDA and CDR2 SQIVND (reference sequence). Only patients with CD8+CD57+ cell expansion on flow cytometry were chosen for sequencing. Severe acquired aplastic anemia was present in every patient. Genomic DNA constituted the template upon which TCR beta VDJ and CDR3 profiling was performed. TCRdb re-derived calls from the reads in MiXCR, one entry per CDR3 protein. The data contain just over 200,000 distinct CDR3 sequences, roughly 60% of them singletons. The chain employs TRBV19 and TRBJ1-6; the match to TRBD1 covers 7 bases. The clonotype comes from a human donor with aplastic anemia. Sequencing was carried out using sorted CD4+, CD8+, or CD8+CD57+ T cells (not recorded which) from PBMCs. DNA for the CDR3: TGTGCCAGTATTACCAACAGGGGAGGTAGTTCACCCCTCCACTTC. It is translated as CASITNRGGSSPLHF.